The 16 T cell receptor beta chains reported below all come from one sample, sequenced in a study of shared clonotypes between healthy human individuals. The table came from immunoSEQ multiplex PCR; TCRdb's copy has only in-frame clones and leaves some out. This table has some 2.4 million clones, 80% to 95% appearing once. The specimen sequenced was naive CD4+ T cells from PBMCs. Subset defined: CD45RA+ positively selected. All receptors come from a man aged 18 to 29 in good health. Some clones in this sample may be carry-over from other donors' samples.

This chain joins TRBV5-1 and TRBJ2-2; D remains unclear. CDR1 and CDR2 (germline): SGHRS, YFSETQ. The ends were cut back, 1 base at V and 3 bases at J, with 7 bases in the middle. The CDR3 totals 14 residues. The DNA for the CDR3 is TGCGCCAGCAGCTTGACCGGACACACCGGGGAGCTGTTTTTT. Amino acids: CASSLTGHTGELFF.

This clone has a handful of counts. This chain links TRBV5-4 with TRBJ1-1; possibly TRBD1 for D (5 bases). Trimming pared 4 bases from V and 6 bases from J, leaving 16 bases between. The V gene's germline CDR1 is SGHNT and CDR2 YYREEE (reference sequence). The CDR3 length is 14 residues. The CDR3 region is CASSRDLQGAEAFF. In DNA, the CDR3 is TGTGCCAGCAGCCGGGACCTACAAGGCGCTGAAGCTTTCTTT.

The chain links TRBV30 to TRBJ2-7; 7 bases agree with TRBD1. V lost 3 bases and J lost 1; bases outside the gene matches: 9. This CDR3 spans 15 amino acids. Looked up from germline, CDR1 is GTSNPN and CDR2 is SVGIG (reference sequence). The CDR3 nucleotides read TGTGCCTGGAGGAACAGGGGCGTGCCGTCCTACGAGCAGTACTTC. Amino acid sequence: CAWRNRGVPSYEQYF.

This chain uses TRBV15 with TRBJ1-5; D is unresolved. Trimming took 0 bases from V and 6 from J, leaving 6 bases between them. Per germline, CDR1 LNHNV and CDR2 YYDKDF (reference sequence). CDR3 size: 13 residues. The DNA for the CDR3 is TGTGCCACCAGCAGAGAGGTCTCTCAGCCCCAGCATTTT. This gives the protein CATSREVSQPQHF.

J is TRBJ2-2 and V is TRBV7-6, with D possibly TRBD2 on 6 matching bases. Germline CDR1 is SGHVS and CDR2 is FNYEAQ. Trimming removed 0 bases at V and 4 bases at J, with 15 bases between. The CDR3 extends over 17 amino acids. CDR3 nucleotides: TGTGCCAGCAGCTTAGCCACGGTCGGGGGAGTCACCGGGGAGCTGTTTTTT. It codes for CASSLATVGGVTGELFF. Full variable domain (remainder filled in from reference TRBV7-6 and TRBJ2-2): GAGVSQSPRYKVTKRGQDVALRCDPISGHVSLYWYRQALGQGPEFLTYFNYEAQQDKSGLPNDRFSAERPEGSISTLTIQRTEQRDSAMYRCASSLATVGGVTGELFFGEGSRLTVL.

To note about this clone: The same CDR3 arises from other DNA sequences in this sample as well. This chain connects TRBV19 to TRBJ1-1; D is undetermined. The CDR3 contains 13 residues. Germline CDR1 and CDR2: LNHDA and SQIVND (reference sequence). Trimming took off 1 base at V and 1 base at J, with 4 bases between the two ends. The CDR3, as DNA: TGTGCCAGTAGTATAGGACCGAACACTGAAGCTTTCTTT. It is translated as CASSIGPNTEAFF.

The rearrangement joins TRBV9 to TRBJ2-1; 10 nucleotides align to TRBD2. Losses at the gene ends were 4 bases for V and 6 bases for J; bases not matched to a gene: 7. Germline CDR1 and CDR2: SGDLS and YYNGEE. The CDR3 extends over 15 amino acids. The CDR3 DNA sequence: TGTGCCAGCAGCAATCCCCGGACTAGCGGCAATGAGCAGTTCTTC. Its protein is CASSNPRTSGNEQFF.

The chain has TRBV6-5 and TRBJ2-1; the D gene is possibly TRBD1 (5 bases). The CDR3 extends over 13 amino acids. Germline V CDR1 and CDR2: MNHEY, SVGAGI. The V gene lost 6 bases and the J gene lost 5 bases, with 11 bases spanning the gap. The CDR3, as DNA: TGTGCCAGCAGCCTGAGCAGGGACAATGAGCAGTTCTTC. Protein: CASSLSRDNEQFF.

The rearrangement uses TRBV7-2 and TRBJ2-7; 7 nucleotides match TRBD1. This CDR3 region has 15 residues. With V trimmed by 5 bases and J by 1 base, 8 bases remained unmatched. Per germline, CDR1 SGHTA and CDR2 FQGNSA. Written as DNA, the CDR3 is TGTGCCAGCAGCCCCGCCGGGACAGCTTCCTACGAGCAGTACTTC. It specifies CASSPAGTASYEQYF.

In its sample, this clone was seen once. The chain carries TRBV19 and TRBJ2-5; 9 bases map to TRBD2. CDR1 is LNHDA, CDR2 SQIVND, per germline (reference sequence). The CDR3 spans 18 residues. V lost 7 bases and J lost 3; bases outside the gene matches: 18. CDR3 coding DNA: TGTGCCAGTAAAAAAAGGTTTCTCTCTAGCGGGAACGAAGAGACCCAGTACTTC. Residues: CASKKRFLSSGNEETQYF.

This chain uses TRBV6-5 with TRBJ1-1; D possibly corresponds to TRBD1 (6 bases). The germline gives CDR1 MNHEY, CDR2 SVGAGI. V lost 0 bases and J 1 base, leaving 12 bases between the germline ends. This CDR3 comprises 16 residues. The chain's CDR3 is CASSYSLGAGNTEAFF. The CDR3 region has the DNA TGTGCCAGCAGTTACTCGCTGGGGGCAGGGAACACTGAAGCTTTCTTT.

The rearrangement links TRBV9 to TRBJ2-7; 10 nucleotides line up with TRBD2. CDR1 and CDR2 (germline): SGDLS, YYNGEE. There are 15 residues in the CDR3. Trimming cost V 3 bases and J 1 base; bases outside gene matches: 4. CDR3 DNA sequence: TGTGCCAGCAGCGGAAGGACTAGCGGTTCCTACGAGCAGTACTTC. Its translation is CASSGRTSGSYEQYF.

The gene calls are TRBV11-1 and TRBJ2-1, with no clear D. The V and J ends lost 3 bases and 0 bases respectively, with 9 bases between them. This CDR3 has 15 residues. Germline V gene sequence: CDR1 SGHAT, CDR2 FQDESV (reference sequence). CDR3 region: CASSFIIGSYNEQFF. CDR3 coding DNA: TGTGCCAGCAGCTTTATCATAGGCTCCTACAATGAGCAGTTCTTC. Supplemented by reference TRBV11-1 and TRBJ2-1, the full variable domain reads EAEVAQSPRYKITEKSQAVAFWCDPISGHATLYWYRQILGQGPELLVQFQDESVVDDSQLPKDRFSAERLKGVDSTLKIQPAELGDSAMYLCASSFIIGSYNEQFFGPGTRLTVL.

V usage is TRBV2 and J usage is TRBJ2-7; tentative D call: TRBD2 (6 bases). Trimming pared 6 bases from V and 10 bases from J, leaving 16 bases between. Germline lookup yields CDR1 SNHLY and CDR2 FYNNEI. CDR3 size: 12 residues. As DNA, the CDR3 is TGTGCCAGCAGGGGGGGTAGGGCAGGTCAGTACTTC. Its translation is CASRGGRAGQYF.

This chain links TRBV6-1 with TRBJ1-5, with unresolved D. This CDR3 is built from 14 residues. From germline, CDR1 is MNHNS and CDR2 SASEGT. V was cut by 8 bases and J by 0 bases, with 11 bases left in between. The DNA of the CDR3 is TGTGCCAGCGCGGGCGGTAATAGCAATCAGCCCCAGCATTTT. It is translated as CASAGGNSNQPQHF.

The gene calls are TRBV14 and TRBJ1-2; 9 bases match TRBD1. V dropped 2 bases and J dropped 6; count of bases not matched to a gene: 13. The CDR3 has 17 amino acids. Looked up from germline, CDR1 is SGHDN and CDR2 is FVKESK. CDR3 bases: TGTGCCAGCAGCCAATCCAAACAGGGGGCGTGGGAGGATGGCTACACCTTC. Amino acids: CASSQSKQGAWEDGYTF.